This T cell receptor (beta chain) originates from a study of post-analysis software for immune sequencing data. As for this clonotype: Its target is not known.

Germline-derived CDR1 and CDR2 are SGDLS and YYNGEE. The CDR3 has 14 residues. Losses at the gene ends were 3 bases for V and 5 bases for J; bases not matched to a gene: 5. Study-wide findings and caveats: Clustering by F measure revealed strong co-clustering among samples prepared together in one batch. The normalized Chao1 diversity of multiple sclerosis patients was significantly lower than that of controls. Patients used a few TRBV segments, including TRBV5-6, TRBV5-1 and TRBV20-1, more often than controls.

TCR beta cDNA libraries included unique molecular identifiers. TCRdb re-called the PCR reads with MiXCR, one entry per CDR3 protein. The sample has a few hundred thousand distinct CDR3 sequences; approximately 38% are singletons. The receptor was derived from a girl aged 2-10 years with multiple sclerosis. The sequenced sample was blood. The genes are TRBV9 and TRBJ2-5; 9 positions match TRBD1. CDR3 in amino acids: CASSGQGVGETQYF. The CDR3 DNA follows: TGTGCCAGCAGCGGACAGGGGGTAGGCGAGACCCAGTACTTC.